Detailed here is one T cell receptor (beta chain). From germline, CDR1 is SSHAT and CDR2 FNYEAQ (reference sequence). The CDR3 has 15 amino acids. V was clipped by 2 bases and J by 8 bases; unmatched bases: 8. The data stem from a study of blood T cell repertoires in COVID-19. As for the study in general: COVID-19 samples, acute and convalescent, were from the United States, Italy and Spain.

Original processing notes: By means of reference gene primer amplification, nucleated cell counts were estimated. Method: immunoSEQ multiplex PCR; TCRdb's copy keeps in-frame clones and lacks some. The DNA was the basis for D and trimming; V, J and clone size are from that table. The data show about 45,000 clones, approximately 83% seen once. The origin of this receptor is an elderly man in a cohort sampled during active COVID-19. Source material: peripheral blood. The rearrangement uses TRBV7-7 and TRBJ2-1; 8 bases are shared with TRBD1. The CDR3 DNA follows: TGTGCCAGCAGCTTAAGTTCCGGACAGGGTCATGAGCAGTTCTTC. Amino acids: CASSLSSGQGHEQFF.